Shown below are 23 T cell receptor beta chains from a single sample sequenced in a study of blood T cell repertoires in COVID-19. Some clones are missing from TCRdb's copy, which holds only in-frame ones; the method was immunoSEQ multiplex PCR. The sample shows roughly 150,000 clones, 88% of them seen only once. The sequenced sample was peripheral blood. The origin of the receptors is a human donor in a cohort sampled during active COVID-19.

This clone was seen once. This chain links TRBV6-6 with TRBJ1-2; D ambiguous. CDR1 is MNHNY, CDR2 SVGAGI, per germline (reference sequence). The CDR3 has 15 residues. Trimming removed 2 bases from V and 2 bases from J, with 12 bases in between. In DNA, the CDR3 is TGTGCCAGCAGTTACCTCGACAACCTGAACTATGGCTACACCTTC. This gives the protein CASSYLDNLNYGYTF.

This chain joins TRBV5-8 and TRBJ2-7, with D possibly matching TRBD1 (7 bases). This CDR3 contains 15 residues. From germline, CDR1 is SGHTS and CDR2 YDEGEE. V lost 6 bases and J lost 4, with 20 bases in between. CDR3 nucleotides: TGTGCCAGCACCCCCCTCAGGGGGGCAATATACGAGCAGTACTTC. It specifies CASTPLRGAIYEQYF. Full variable domain (missing parts from reference TRBV5-8 and TRBJ2-7): EAGVTQSPTHLIKTRGQQATLRCSPISGHTSVYWYQQALGLGLQFLLWYDEGEERNRGNFPPRFSGRQFPNYSSELNVNALELEDSALYLCASTPLRGAIYEQYFGPGTRLTVT.

This chain joins TRBV5-1 and TRBJ2-7; 8 positions match TRBD2. The germline gives CDR1 SGHRS, CDR2 YFSETQ. Trimming cost V 2 bases and J 2 bases; bases outside gene matches: 3. The CDR3 sequence is 14 residues long. The CDR3, as DNA: TGCGCCAGCAGCTTCGGGGGGGCTGCCTACGAGCAGTACTTC. Translation: CASSFGGAAYEQYF.

This clone has only a few counts. The J gene is TRBJ1-1, the V gene TRBV12-5; D gene uncertain. Germline lookup yields CDR1 LGHNT and CDR2 FRNRAP. Trimming took 0 bases from V and 4 from J, leaving 6 bases between them. This CDR3 spans 13 amino acids. CDR3 nucleotide sequence: TGTGCTAGTGGTTTGGTACAGAGCACTGAAGCTTTCTTT. This codes for CASGLVQSTEAFF.

V is TRBV12-5 and J is TRBJ2-2, with D unclear. Germline values: CDR1 LGHNT, CDR2 FRNRAP. V shed 7 bases and J shed 2 bases, with 8 bases lying between them. The CDR3 sequence is 13 residues long. The CDR3 protein is CASDSYNTGELFF. The CDR3 nucleotides read TGTGCTAGTGACAGCTACAACACCGGGGAGCTGTTTTTT.

This chain joins TRBV6-2 or TRBV6-3 and TRBJ1-5; perhaps TRBD1 as D (5 bases). V lost 2 bases and J 1 base, leaving 6 bases between the germline ends. Germline V gives CDR1 MNHEY, CDR2 SVGEGT. The CDR3 sequence is 14 residues long. The CDR3 nucleotides are TGTGCCAGCAGTTACCGACAGAGCAATCAGCCCCAGCATTTT. Protein product: CASSYRQSNQPQHF.

The chain combines TRBV4-2 with TRBJ2-5; tentative D call: TRBD1 (7 bases). Germline V CDR1 and CDR2: LGHNA, YNFKEQ. There are 14 residues in the CDR3. V was cut by 7 bases and J by 5 bases, with 17 bases left in between. The CDR3 loop reads CASNPQGGGETQYF. In DNA form, the CDR3 reads TGTGCCAGCAACCCCCAGGGGGGTGGGGAGACCCAGTACTTC.

The CDR3 nucleotides are TGCGCCAGCAGCCATGGACAGTCTTACGAGCAGTACTTC. This gives the protein CASSHGQSYEQYF. V usage is TRBV4-3 and J usage is TRBJ2-7, with D perhaps matching TRBD1 (6 bases). Germline values: CDR1 LGHNA, CDR2 YSLEER. CDR3 length: 13 amino acids. Trimming shortened V by 3 bases and J by 4 bases, and 10 bases separated the two germline ends.

The table lists this clone with a few counts. Other DNA sequences in this sample translate to the same CDR3. V usage is TRBV7-2 and J usage is TRBJ2-7; no definite D call. This CDR3 is 11 amino acids long. V lost 6 bases and J 3 bases, leaving 6 bases between the germline ends. Germline V gives CDR1 SGHTA, CDR2 FQGNSA. The CDR3 bases are TGTGCCAGCAGATATAGCTACGAGCAGTACTTC. It is translated as CASRYSYEQYF.

The CDR3 reads CASSLSGGIREQFF. The CDR3 bases are TGCGCCAGCAGTCTTAGCGGGGGGATACGAGAGCAGTTCTTC. The rearrangement uses TRBV5-1 and TRBJ2-1; TRBD2 aligns across 10 bases. The V and J ends lost 5 bases and 10 bases, in that order; junction bases with no gene match: 9. Germline V gives CDR1 SGHRS, CDR2 YFSETQ. The CDR3 consists of 14 residues. The whole variable domain, filled in from reference TRBV5-1 and TRBJ2-1, reads KAGVTQTPRYLIKTRGQQVTLSCSPISGHRSVSWYQQTPGQGLQFLFEYFSETQRNKGNFPGRFSGRQFSNSRSEMNVSTLELGDSALYLCASSLSGGIREQFFGPGTRLTVL.

This clone appeared a few times. The chain links TRBV27 to TRBJ2-5; weak D call: TRBD1 (7 bases). Trimming pared 4 bases from V and 4 bases from J, leaving 16 bases between. This CDR3 is built from 15 residues. Looked up from germline, CDR1 is MNHEY and CDR2 is SMNVEV (reference sequence). CDR3 nucleotides: TGTGCCAGCAGTTCGCCCCAGGGGGGTGGAGAGACCCAGTACTTC. It is translated as CASSSPQGGGETQYF.

The genes are TRBV5-4 and TRBJ1-2; D is possibly TRBD1 (6 bases). The CDR3 runs 13 residues. Germline V lookup: CDR1 SGHNT, CDR2 YYREEE (reference sequence). Trimming left V 5 bases short and J 1 base short, with 9 bases between. This CDR3 is CASSPDSNYGYTF. Here the CDR3 DNA reads TGTGCCAGCAGTCCGGACAGTAACTATGGCTACACCTTC.

DNA for the CDR3: TGTGCCAGCAGTCCCAGCCCCGGGACAGGGGTCGGCTACACCTTC. It specifies CASSPSPGTGVGYTF. This chain uses TRBV6-5 with TRBJ1-2; TRBD1 matches 10 bases. V trimming: 5 bases; J trimming: 8 bases; junction bases outside the gene matches: 11. Germline-derived CDR1 and CDR2 are MNHEY and SVGAGI. The CDR3 runs to 15 residues.

This clone was observed once. The J gene is TRBJ1-2, the V gene TRBV5-1; 7 bases line up with TRBD1. Germline assignment: CDR1 SGHRS and CDR2 YFSETQ. This CDR3 has 13 amino acids. V lost 3 bases and J lost 7; bases outside the gene matches: 6. The CDR3 DNA follows: TGCGCCAGCAGCTCTCAAAACAGGGGTGGCTACACCTTC. Protein: CASSSQNRGGYTF. Full variable domain (outside the CDR3, taken from reference TRBV5-1 and TRBJ1-2): KAGVTQTPRYLIKTRGQQVTLSCSPISGHRSVSWYQQTPGQGLQFLFEYFSETQRNKGNFPGRFSGRQFSNSRSEMNVSTLELGDSALYLCASSSQNRGGYTFGSGTRLTVV.

The CDR3 bases are TGTGCCAGCAGTCCTGGACTCCAAGAGACCCAGTACTTC. It specifies CASSPGLQETQYF. The chain carries TRBV9 and TRBJ2-5; D is possibly TRBD2 (5 bases). CDR3 length equals 13 residues. The V gene's germline CDR1 is SGDLS and CDR2 YYNGEE. V lost 5 bases and J lost 1, with 9 bases in between.

The chain links TRBV2 to TRBJ1-3; a weak D match, TRBD1 (6 bases). CDR3 length: 13 amino acids. Deletions cut 4 bases from V and 3 bases from J, with 7 bases between. Germline V gene data show CDR1 as SNHLY and CDR2 as FYNNEI. The chain's CDR3 is CASSGDNGNTIYF. The CDR3, as DNA: TGTGCCAGCAGTGGGGACAATGGAAACACCATATATTTT.

This CDR3 is CASSWVGGSTDTQYF. As DNA, the CDR3 is TGTGCCAGCAGCTGGGTTGGGGGGAGCACAGATACGCAGTATTTT. The rearrangement uses TRBV5-8 and TRBJ2-3; D might be TRBD2 (6 bases). Trimming took 3 bases from V and 0 from J, leaving 11 bases between them. Germline V gene data show CDR1 as SGHTS and CDR2 as YDEGEE. CDR3 length: 15 residues.

The chain joins TRBV7-2 to TRBJ1-4, with D perhaps TRBD1 (5 bases). V was clipped by 2 bases and J by 3 bases, with 10 bases between them. The CDR3 length is 15 residues. Germline-derived CDR1 and CDR2 are SGHTA and FQGNSA. CDR3 residues: CASSLMAGPNEKLFF. The CDR3 DNA sequence: TGTGCCAGCAGCTTAATGGCAGGGCCTAATGAAAAACTGTTTTTT.

The V call is TRBV7-3, the J call TRBJ2-1; D not resolved. CDR1 is SGHTA, CDR2 FQGTGA, per germline. This CDR3 region has 12 residues. V dropped 4 bases and J dropped 9 bases, with 10 bases sitting between them. The CDR3 sequence is CASSSGVGEQFF. The CDR3, as DNA: TGTGCCAGCAGCTCCGGAGTTGGTGAGCAGTTCTTC. The entire variable domain, with the rest obtained from reference TRBV7-3 and TRBJ2-1, is as follows: GAGVSQTPSNKVTEKGKYVELRCDPISGHTALYWYRQSLGQGPEFLIYFQGTGAADDSGLPNDRFFAVRPEGSVSTLKIQRTERGDSAVYLCASSSGVGEQFFGPGTRLTVL.

The V call is TRBV4-3, the J call TRBJ1-3; TRBD1 matches at 8 bases. Germline V CDR1 and CDR2: LGHNA, YSLEER. Unmatched junction bases numbered 13, after V lost 0 bases and J lost 0 bases. There are 20 residues in the CDR3. The CDR3 nucleotides read TGCGCCAGCAGCCAAGATAGTGGGGAGACAGGGGCCTACTCTGGAAACACCATATATTTT. The encoded protein is CASSQDSGETGAYSGNTIYF.

The chain couples TRBV19 to TRBJ1-1; no reliable D call. The CDR3 is 13 residues long. V lost 5 bases and J 1 base, leaving 8 bases between the germline ends. CDR1 LNHDA and CDR2 SQIVND come from the germline V gene (reference sequence). The CDR3 coding sequence is TGTGCCAGTAGTCGCGGCTGGAACACTGAAGCTTTCTTT. Protein sequence: CASSRGWNTEAFF.

In DNA, the CDR3 is TGTGCCAGCAGCTCCGGGACGACGGGGGATCAGCCCCAGCATTTT. Translating gives CASSSGTTGDQPQHF. The chain carries TRBV7-9 and TRBJ1-5; a possible D gene is TRBD1 (5 bases). The germline V gene encodes CDR1 SEHNR and CDR2 FQNEAQ (reference sequence). Trimming removed 4 bases at V and 5 bases at J, with 15 bases between. The CDR3 is 15 amino acids.

V gene TRBV27 combines with J gene TRBJ1-5; 8 bases agree with TRBD1. Germline trimming cut 6 bases from V and 0 bases from J; bases unmatched to any gene: 7. This CDR3 is 16 amino acids long. The V gene's germline CDR1 is MNHEY and CDR2 SMNVEV (reference sequence). DNA of the CDR3: TGTGCCAGCAGCCCCACAGGGGGTTATAGCAATCAGCCCCAGCATTTT. It encodes CASSPTGGYSNQPQHF.